The next 32 T cell receptor beta chains were all read from a single sample in a study of T-cell memory formation after mild COVID-19. Via MiXCR, TCRdb re-called the 5' RACE reads, giving one row per CDR3 protein. The sample has 400,000 or so distinct CDR3 sequences; approximately 20% are singletons. The sample was PBMCs or a T cell subset sorted from them (not recorded which). Receptors originate from an adult woman who had mild COVID-19 (a few samples of this study predate the infection). Cell type and time point are not known.

This chain uses TRBV10-3 with TRBJ1-2, with 8 bases identical to TRBD1. The CDR3 sequence is 19 residues long. J was trimmed by 4 bases and V by 0 bases; bases with no gene match: 16. Germline CDR1 ENHRY, CDR2 SYGVKD. In DNA form, the CDR3 reads TGTGCCATCAGTGAGTCGAACTTCGGGGGACAGGTCTTTGTCTATGGCTACACCTTC. It codes for CAISESNFGGQVFVYGYTF.

This clonotype was seen a few times. Here the CDR3 DNA reads TGTGCCAGCAGGGCCGGACAGGGCCATGGCTACACCTTC. Protein product: CASRAGQGHGYTF. The J gene is TRBJ1-2, the V gene TRBV6-5, with 8 bases identical to TRBD1. The CDR3 spans 13 residues. J lost 6 bases, V lost 6 bases, and 6 bases had no gene match. Germline CDR1 is MNHEY and CDR2 is SVGAGI.

This clonotype appeared once. This rearrangement joins TRBV19 to TRBJ1-1, with a weak D call TRBD1 (5 bases). Trimming took off 4 bases at V and 4 bases at J, with 13 bases between the two ends. The CDR3 is 14 residues long. The germline gives CDR1 LNHDA, CDR2 SQIVND (reference sequence). CDR3 bases: TGTGCCAGTAGTACCGGGACGTGGGGCACTGAAGCTTTCTTT. Its translation is CASSTGTWGTEAFF.

This clonotype was seen a few times. The chain carries TRBV11-2 and TRBJ2-2, with 10 bases identical to TRBD2. Trimming at V came to 5 bases and at J to 4 bases, leaving 4 bases not matched to a gene. CDR1 and CDR2 (germline): SGHAT, FQNNGV. The CDR3 contains 15 residues. CDR3 sequence (DNA): TGTGCCAGCAGCATACTAGCGGGGAGCACCGGGGAGCTGTTTTTT. Amino acid sequence: CASSILAGSTGELFF.

V is TRBV5-1 and J is TRBJ1-2; tentatively, D is TRBD1 (6 bases). Germline-derived CDR1 and CDR2 are SGHRS and YFSETQ. V lost 5 bases to trimming and J lost 7 bases, with 18 bases between them. The CDR3 consists of 14 residues. The CDR3 DNA reads as TGCGCCAGCAGTCTCATGACGACAGGCTCTGGCTACACCTTC. Translated: CASSLMTTGSGYTF.

This clonotype was counted a few times. The DNA for the CDR3 is TGCAGTGCACCGACTGTTTTTTCCGGGGAGCTGTTTTTT. Translated, it gives CSAPTVFSGELFF. This sequence joins TRBV20-1 and TRBJ2-2, with unresolved D. The ends were cut back, 6 bases at V and 6 bases at J, with 14 bases in the middle. The CDR3 totals 13 residues. The V gene's germline CDR1 is DFQATT and CDR2 SNEGSKA (reference sequence).

The chain recombines TRBV3-1 with TRBJ2-7; TRBD2 matches 8 bases. The CDR3 runs 18 residues. V lost 4 bases to trimming and J lost 4 bases; unmatched junction nucleotides: 18. Germline CDR1 reads LGHDT; CDR2 reads YNNKEL (reference sequence). CDR3 DNA sequence: TGTGCCAGCAGCCCCGGCCGGGGGGCGCAGCGGGAGTCGTACGAGCAGTACTTC. It translates to CASSPGRGAQRESYEQYF.

The genes are TRBV4-3 and TRBJ2-7, with TRBD2 matching over 13 bases. The J segment lost 4 bases and the V segment lost 4 bases, leaving 13 bases of the junction unmatched. The CDR3 has 18 residues. Germline lookup yields CDR1 LGHNA and CDR2 YSLEER. CDR3 DNA sequence: TGCGCCAGCAGCCTAAACCCCCCCGGGACTAGCGGGATTTACGAGCAGTACTTC. It is translated as CASSLNPPGTSGIYEQYF.

This chain links TRBV20-1 with TRBJ1-3; D is perhaps TRBD1 (5 bases). The V end was cut by 3 bases, the J end by 5 bases, with 14 bases between. The CDR3 length is 14 residues. Germline CDR1 reads DFQATT; CDR2 reads SNEGSKA (reference sequence). CDR3 amino acids: CSARAGDFRNTIYF. For the CDR3, the DNA is TGCAGTGCTAGGGCGGGGGATTTCAGAAACACCATATATTTT.

The rearrangement links TRBV2 to TRBJ2-7; a weak D match, TRBD2 (6 bases). Per germline, CDR1 SNHLY and CDR2 FYNNEI. V dropped 4 bases and J dropped 1 base, with 17 bases sitting between them. The CDR3 is 16 residues long. The CDR3 nucleotides are TGTGCCAGCAGTGGGGTTAATGCGGGAACGTCCTACGAGCAGTACTTC. It is translated as CASSGVNAGTSYEQYF.

This clonotype was recorded a few times. The chain employs TRBV11-3 and TRBJ2-1, with 7 bases that match TRBD2. The CDR3 is made up of 16 amino acids. V was pared by 1 base and J by 7 bases, with 10 bases of the junction left unmatched. Per germline, CDR1 SGHNT and CDR2 YENEEA. CDR3 protein: CASSLARSSGSNEQFF. The CDR3 region has the DNA TGTGCCAGCAGCTTAGCGAGGTCTAGCGGATCAAATGAGCAGTTCTTC. Supplemented by reference TRBV11-3 and TRBJ2-1, the full variable domain reads EAGVVQSPRYKIIEKKQPVAFWCNPISGHNTLYWYLQNLGQGPELLIRYENEEAVDDSQLPKDRFSAERLKGVDSTLKIQPAELGDSAVYLCASSLARSSGSNEQFFGPGTRLTVL.

In this sample, this clonotype turned up many times. V usage is TRBV6-2 or TRBV6-3 and J usage is TRBJ2-1; 8 nucleotides align to TRBD1. Germline CDR1 is MNHEY and CDR2 is SVGEGT. Germline trimming cut 6 bases from V and 8 bases from J; bases unmatched to any gene: 3. The CDR3 totals 12 residues. The CDR3 loop is CASSDRGYEQFF. The CDR3 DNA reads TGTGCCAGCAGCGACAGGGGTTATGAGCAGTTCTTC.

The table lists this clonotype with many counts. V is TRBV12-3 or TRBV12-4 and J is TRBJ2-1; perhaps TRBD2 as D (6 bases). The CDR3 covers 13 residues. V was shortened by 5 bases and J by 3 bases, with 8 bases between the two germline ends. The CDR3 sequence is CASSPGVYNEQFF. The CDR3 DNA sequence: TGTGCCAGCAGTCCGGGAGTCTACAATGAGCAGTTCTTC.

The chain combines TRBV30 with TRBJ2-7, with 10 bases aligning to TRBD1. CDR1 is GTSNPN, CDR2 SVGIG, per germline (reference sequence). CDR3 length: 15 amino acids. V lost 3 bases and J lost 4; bases outside the gene matches: 9. CDR3 in amino acids: CAWRLAGTGVYEQYF. The CDR3 region has the DNA TGTGCCTGGAGGCTAGCCGGGACAGGGGTGTACGAGCAGTACTTC.

This clonotype was found many times. The chain combines TRBV7-3 with TRBJ2-1; a possible D gene is TRBD2 (6 bases). Germline CDR1 and CDR2: SGHTA and FQGTGA. Trimming removed 6 bases from V and 3 bases from J, with 9 bases in between. This CDR3 contains 13 residues. Here the CDR3 reads CASSSGVYNEQFF. The CDR3 DNA reads TGTGCCAGCAGTTCGGGGGTCTACAATGAGCAGTTCTTC.

V usage is TRBV6-5 and J usage is TRBJ2-7, with 8 bases fitting TRBD1. Trimming at V came to 6 bases and at J to 6 bases, leaving 10 bases not matched to a gene. Germline V gene sequence: CDR1 MNHEY, CDR2 SVGAGI. This CDR3 is built from 14 residues. The CDR3 reads CASSWTGKTGEQYF. CDR3 DNA: TGTGCCAGCAGCTGGACAGGGAAAACCGGCGAGCAGTACTTC.

This clonotype occurred many times. The chain is built from TRBV29-1 and TRBJ2-1; D may be TRBD2 (5 bases). CDR3 length equals 13 residues. V was pared by 4 bases and J by 1 base, with 8 bases between. Per germline, CDR1 SQVTM and CDR2 ANQGSEA. The CDR3 here is CSVASSSYNEQFF. The CDR3 nucleotides are TGCAGCGTTGCTAGCTCATCCTACAATGAGCAGTTCTTC.

To note about this clonotype: The junction departs from germline at one end; a sequencing error may be responsible. This chain joins TRBV5-1 and TRBJ2-1, with 11 bases aligning to TRBD2. In germline, CDR1 is SGHRS, CDR2 YFSETQ. This CDR3 has 16 residues. The CDR3, as DNA: TGCGCCAGCAGCTTGGCCCCCCTAGCGGGGGGTTACAATGAGCAGTTC. Residues: CASSLAPLAGGYNEQF.

In this sample, this clonotype turned up a few times. The gene calls are TRBV7-2 and TRBJ1-4; D call uncertain. From germline, CDR1 is SGHTA and CDR2 FQGNSA. Trimming stripped 5 bases from V and 0 bases from J, with 13 bases between. The CDR3 length is 16 residues. The CDR3 is CASSPWGGATNEKLFF. The CDR3 region has the DNA TGTGCCAGCAGCCCTTGGGGTGGCGCAACTAATGAAAAACTGTTTTTT.

This clonotype was seen only a few times. The chain is built from TRBV24-1 and TRBJ1-2; 9 positions match TRBD1. The CDR3 contains 14 residues. V trimming: 4 bases; J trimming: 6 bases; junction bases outside the gene matches: 5. Germline V gene sequence: CDR1 KGHDR, CDR2 SFDVKD. CDR3 DNA sequence: TGTGCCACCAGTGACCCGGGACAGGGTAATGGCTACACCTTC. Amino acid sequence: CATSDPGQGNGYTF.

This clonotype was observed a handful of times. The chain is built from TRBV19 and TRBJ1-5, with 10 bases lining up with TRBD1. Germline-derived CDR1 and CDR2 are LNHDA and SQIVND (reference sequence). The CDR3 has 14 amino acids. Losses at the gene ends were 8 bases for V and 6 bases for J; bases not matched to a gene: 7. The CDR3 loop is CASRDRGSGQPQHF. CDR3 coding DNA: TGTGCCAGTCGGGACAGGGGATCTGGTCAGCCCCAGCATTTT.

This chain connects TRBV7-8 to TRBJ1-6; D ambiguous. Germline CDR1 SGHVS, CDR2 FQNEAQ. The CDR3 contains 14 residues. Trimming took off 2 bases at V and 7 bases at J, with 9 bases between the two ends. The CDR3 DNA is TGTGCCAGCAGCTTAACACAGTCAAATTCACCCCTCCACTTT. Its translation is CASSLTQSNSPLHF.

This chain joins TRBV7-9 and TRBJ2-1; D might be TRBD2 (7 bases). V lost 0 bases, J lost 9 bases, and 9 bases lay in between. The CDR3 runs 13 residues. Germline CDR1 reads SEHNR; CDR2 reads FQNEAQ (reference sequence). CDR3 amino acids: CASSLAGGPEQFF. The CDR3 DNA is TGTGCCAGCAGCTTAGCGGGGGGGCCTGAGCAGTTCTTC.

To note about this clonotype: Compared with germline, one end of the junction differs, possibly owing to a read error. The chain links TRBV5-1 to TRBJ2-3; D gene uncertain. There are 16 residues in the CDR3. The germline CDR1 and CDR2 sequences are SGHRS and YFSETQ. CDR3 nucleotide sequence: TGCGCCAGCATCTTGGTGGCGGAGAGCCTCACAGATACGCAGTATTTT. Amino acid sequence: CASILVAESLTDTQYF.

V gene TRBV5-1 combines with J gene TRBJ2-5, with D unresolved. Germline loops: CDR1 SGHRS, CDR2 YFSETQ. The CDR3 totals 13 residues. The V end lost 5 bases, the J end lost 5 bases, and 13 bases lay between the germline ends. For the CDR3, the DNA is TGCGCCAGCAGGAGCCCGAATGGGGAGACCCAGTACTTC. This sequence encodes CASRSPNGETQYF.

Only a few counts were recorded for this clonotype. A read error may explain this, as a much larger clone is one base away. The genes are TRBV6-5 and TRBJ1-5; D is uncertain. V lost 6 bases, J lost 0 bases, and 12 bases lay in between. The CDR3 extends over 15 amino acids. CDR1 is MNHEY, CDR2 SVGAGI, per germline. CDR3 sequence reads: CASRPFEDSNQPQHF. The CDR3 coding sequence is TGTGCCAGCAGACCCTTCGAGGATAGCAATCAGCCCCAGCATTTT.

The chain employs TRBV20-1 and TRBJ2-7; the D call may be TRBD1 or TRBD2 (5 bases each). The ends were cut back, 3 bases at V and 6 bases at J, with 15 bases in the middle. CDR3 length: 13 amino acids. Per the germline V gene, CDR1 is DFQATT and CDR2 is SNEGSKA (reference sequence). The CDR3 bases are TGCAGTGCTAGGAAGCAGGGACGTGCCGAGCAGTACTTC. Protein product: CSARKQGRAEQYF.

In this sample, this clonotype turned up a few times. The chain is built from TRBV27 and TRBJ2-5, with 9 bases aligning to TRBD1. CDR1 is MNHEY, CDR2 SMNVEV, per germline (reference sequence). With V trimmed by 1 base and J by 5 bases, 5 bases remained unmatched. The CDR3 has 15 residues. Here the CDR3 DNA reads TGTGCCAGCAGTTTATTCCGGGACAGGGTGGAGACCCAGTACTTC. It is translated as CASSLFRDRVETQYF.

This clonotype was seen more than once but under ten times. The chain joins TRBV4-3 to TRBJ2-2; D remains ambiguous. The CDR3 sequence is 13 residues long. Trimming took 1 base from V and 6 from J, leaving 6 bases between them. The germline gives CDR1 LGHNA, CDR2 YSLEER. CDR3 loop: CASSQVGPGELFF. Written as DNA, the CDR3 is TGCGCCAGCAGCCAAGTTGGGCCCGGGGAGCTGTTTTTT.

The rearrangement uses TRBV6-6 and TRBJ1-2; 8 bases align to TRBD1. The germline gives CDR1 MNHNY, CDR2 SVGAGI (reference sequence). With V trimmed by 5 bases and J by 7 bases, 9 bases remained unmatched. This CDR3 contains 14 residues. The CDR3 is CASSQGQGSAGYTF. In DNA form, the CDR3 reads TGTGCCAGCAGTCAAGGACAGGGATCGGCTGGCTACACCTTC.

V and J are TRBV3-1 and TRBJ1-2; D uncertain. Germline loops: CDR1 LGHDT, CDR2 YNNKEL (reference sequence). V dropped 0 bases and J dropped 4 bases, with 12 bases sitting between them. The CDR3 has 15 amino acids. CDR3 sequence reads: CASSQEVGGIYGYTF. The DNA of the CDR3 is TGTGCCAGCAGCCAAGAAGTGGGTGGAATCTATGGCTACACCTTC.

The table lists this clonotype with many counts. The chain uses TRBV12-3 or TRBV12-4 and TRBJ1-4; D not certain. V was pared by 8 bases and J by 1 base, with 5 bases between. This CDR3 contains 12 residues. CDR3 sequence (DNA): TGTGCCAGCTGTAGAACTAATGAAAAACTGTTTTTT. It translates to CASCRTNEKLFF.